This T cell receptor beta chain stems from a study of regulatory T cells in long-lasting Graves disease. Trimming cost V 1 base and J 5 bases, with 11 bases left between them. Germline V lookup: CDR1 SEHNR, CDR2 FQNEAQ (reference sequence). The CDR3 runs to 15 residues. Time point defined: newly diagnosed GD, antithyroid drugs for less than 3 months. PBMC-extracted RNA yielded the TCR library. Both iRepertoire HTBI primers and Arm-PCR of CDR3 regions were used to build the TCR beta libraries. TCRdb called the multiplex PCR reads again in MiXCR, with one record for every CDR3 protein. The repertoire holds roughly 350,000 distinct CDR3 sequences, over 15% seen once, with 30% in the top ten. These data are also associated with another study on T cells in Graves' hyperthyroidism and ophthalmopathy.

Sequenced material: peripheral blood mononuclear cells (PBMCs), taken at new diagnosis, from a patient treated with antithyroid drugs. The origin of this receptor is a man aged 35 to 55 with Graves disease. The V call is TRBV7-9, the J call TRBJ2-2; D might be TRBD2 (5 bases). CDR3 nucleotide sequence: TGTGCCAGCAGCTTAGAACCACGGGGTACCGGGGAGCTGTTTTTT. This gives the protein CASSLEPRGTGELFF.